This T cell receptor (beta chain) was identified in a study of read filtering for tumor transcriptome and immune sequencing. To note about this clonotype: It may be a read error: a sequence one base away is much more abundant.

From around 440 ng of RNA, a library with molecular barcoded alpha/delta and beta/gamma adaptors was made. TCRdb re-analysed the reads in MiXCR, keeping a single row per CDR3 protein. Among roughly 93,000 distinct CDR3 sequences listed, around a fifth were seen once. CDR3 size: 16 residues. CDR1 is DFQATT, CDR2 SNEGSKA, per germline (reference sequence). V was cut by 3 bases and J by 1 base, with 15 bases left in between. The specimen sequenced was a population of CD138-negative cells sorted from bone marrow. This chain links TRBV20-1 with TRBJ2-2; D is possibly TRBD1 (5 bases). This sequence originates from a donor aged 40 or over with multiple myeloma. The CDR3 region is CSARVGAAVNTGELFF. In nucleotides, the CDR3 is TGCAGTGCTAGGGTAGGGGCGGCTGTGAACACCGGGGAGCTGTTTTTT.